This T cell receptor (beta chain) was identified in a study of memory B cells and T cells in multiple sclerosis. Trimming removed 5 bases from V and 4 bases from J; junction bases left unmatched: 2. The CDR3 extends over 15 amino acids. Per germline, CDR1 SGHAT and CDR2 FQNNGV. CFSE-dim autoproliferating and CFSE-high non-proliferating T cells from unstimulated culture were sequenced separately. Pooled replicate wells came from about 5x10^7 CFSE-labeled PBMCs cultured approximately seven days without stimulus. PBMCs were labeled with around 0.55 uM CFSE and cultured without exogenous stimuli. Study-wide results and limits: Compartments had unequal clone-set sizes, affecting shared clonotype counts.

Assay used: immunoSEQ multiplex PCR; TCRdb lists only in-frame clones, some missing. This table holds roughly 45,000 clones, roughly 82% found once. For this clone: Its antigen is not identified.

The TCR comes from a human donor with multiple sclerosis. Sequencing used PBMCs from blood kept in culture. This chain connects TRBV11-2 to TRBJ2-1; 13 nucleotides align to TRBD2. The CDR3 DNA sequence: TGTGCCAGCAGCCGGACTAGCGGGGGTTACAATGAGCAGTTCTTC. Translating it yields CASSRTSGGYNEQFF. Supplemented by reference TRBV11-2 and TRBJ2-1, the full variable domain reads EAGVAQSPRYKIIEKRQSVAFWCNPISGHATLYWYQQILGQGPKLLIQFQNNGVVDDSQLPKDRFSAERLKGVDSTLKIQPAKLEDSAVYLCASSRTSGGYNEQFFGPGTRLTVL.